A single sample is the source of the 31 T cell receptor beta chains below, sequenced in a study of T cell repertoires in cytomegalovirus infection. MiXCR was run by TCRdb on the reads, yielding one entry per CDR3 protein. Seen here are roughly 500,000 distinct CDR3 sequences, approximately 15% observed once, and the top ten hold around 25%. The sequenced sample was CD8+ T cells from PBMCs. All receptors come from a human donor in good health (CMV status not recorded). Some clones in this sample may be carry-over from other donors' samples.

This clonotype was recorded a few times. The chain couples TRBV11-3 to TRBJ2-7; 11 bases agree with TRBD2. The CDR3 runs to 18 residues. From germline, CDR1 is SGHNT and CDR2 YENEEA. The V gene end was trimmed by 1 base and the J gene end by 3 bases; junction bases not matched to a gene: 11. Here the CDR3 reads CASSLGCLAGGLLYEQYF. CDR3 nucleotide sequence: TGTGCCAGCAGCTTAGGTTGCCTAGCGGGGGGCTTGCTCTACGAGCAGTACTTC.

This clonotype showed up many times. J is TRBJ1-2 and V is TRBV7-3, with D possibly matching TRBD1 (6 bases). Per germline, CDR1 SGHTA and CDR2 FQGTGA. With 8 bases removed from V and 6 bases from J, the gap between germline ends came to 22 bases. The CDR3 runs to 15 residues. CDR3 sequence reads: CASRPGEGESDGYTF. Here the CDR3 DNA reads TGTGCCAGCCGCCCGGGGGAGGGGGAATCGGATGGCTACACCTTC. Full variable domain (remainder filled in from reference TRBV7-3 and TRBJ1-2): GAGVSQTPSNKVTEKGKYVELRCDPISGHTALYWYRQSLGQGPEFLIYFQGTGAADDSGLPNDRFFAVRPEGSVSTLKIQRTERGDSAVYLCASRPGEGESDGYTFGSGTRLTVV.

The gene calls are TRBV5-6 and TRBJ1-3; 12 nucleotides match TRBD1. Germline V gives CDR1 SGHDT, CDR2 YYEEEE. The CDR3 runs to 16 residues. The junction had 5 bases not matched to a gene; V was cut back by 4 bases and J by 3 bases. CDR3 region: CASSPGTGGFGNTIYF. CDR3 sequence (DNA): TGTGCCAGCAGCCCTGGGACAGGGGGCTTTGGAAACACCATATATTTT.

This clonotype was counted a few times. The chain couples TRBV4-2 to TRBJ2-7, with 9 bases fitting TRBD1. J gave up 0 bases and V 0 bases, and 3 bases lay outside the gene matches. The CDR3 covers 16 residues. Germline V gene sequence: CDR1 LGHNA, CDR2 YNFKEQ. This CDR3 is CASSQEGTGISYEQYF. In DNA, the CDR3 is TGTGCCAGCAGCCAAGAAGGGACAGGGATCTCCTACGAGCAGTACTTC.

The chain couples TRBV9 to TRBJ2-5, with TRBD2 matching over 8 bases. The length of the CDR3 is 14 residues. The V gene end was trimmed by 6 bases and the J gene end by 4 bases; junction bases not matched to a gene: 8. Germline values: CDR1 SGDLS, CDR2 YYNGEE. This CDR3 reads CASNTGTRGETQYF. The CDR3 DNA reads as TGTGCCAGCAATACCGGGACTAGAGGAGAGACCCAGTACTTC.

This clonotype was detected only a few times. V is TRBV9 and J is TRBJ1-1, with TRBD1 matching 10 bases. In germline, CDR1 is SGDLS, CDR2 YYNGEE. The trim removed 0 bases at V and 1 base at J, leaving 6 bases unmatched. The CDR3 is made up of 17 amino acids. CDR3 coding DNA: TGTGCCAGCAGCGTAGGGACAGGGGGAGGTAGGAACACTGAAGCTTTCTTT. Protein: CASSVGTGGGRNTEAFF.

This chain uses TRBV19 with TRBJ1-4, with D perhaps matching TRBD1 (5 bases). The CDR3 length is 17 residues. The ends were cut back, 5 bases at V and 2 bases at J, with 18 bases in the middle. CDR1 LNHDA and CDR2 SQIVND come from the germline V gene (reference sequence). DNA for the CDR3: TGTGCCAGTAGTCCAACTCGGCAGGGAGGGACTAATGAAAAACTGTTTTTT. This gives the protein CASSPTRQGGTNEKLFF.

This clonotype was recorded many times. CDR3 DNA: TGTGCCAGCAGTTTGGGGGCAGCGCCGGATACGCAGTATTTT. Its translation: CASSLGAAPDTQYF. V and J are TRBV27 and TRBJ2-3, with D possibly TRBD1 on 6 matching bases. The CDR3 spans 14 residues. V was shortened by 3 bases and J by 6 bases, with 13 bases between the two germline ends. The V gene's germline CDR1 is MNHEY and CDR2 SMNVEV (reference sequence).

This clonotype was counted between two and nine times. This chain uses TRBV19 with TRBJ1-5; D ambiguous. V lost 10 bases, J lost 6 bases, and 19 bases lay in between. CDR3 length equals 14 residues. The germline gives CDR1 LNHDA, CDR2 SQIVND (reference sequence). CDR3 sequence reads: CAIGEIGDRQPQHF. The CDR3 DNA is TGTGCCATTGGAGAGATCGGGGATCGTCAGCCCCAGCATTTT. Full variable domain (outside the CDR3, taken from reference TRBV19 and TRBJ1-5): DGGITQSPKYLFRKEGQNVTLSCEQNLNHDAMYWYRQDPGQGLRLIYYSQIVNDFQKGDIAEGYSVSREKKESFPLTVTSAQKNPTAFYLCAIGEIGDRQPQHFGDGTRLSIL.

This clonotype came up a few times. The V call is TRBV28, the J call TRBJ1-5; D is unclear. The germline gives CDR1 MDHEN, CDR2 SYDVKM. Trimming took 8 bases from V and 3 from J, leaving 17 bases between them. The length of the CDR3 is 15 residues. CDR3 loop: CASLRDGLSNQPQHF. The CDR3, as DNA: TGTGCCAGCCTGAGAGACGGCCTCTCCAATCAGCCCCAGCATTTT.

To note about this clonotype: A much larger clone is a single base away; this may be a read error. Because it lacks the conserved phenylalanine or tryptophan at the end, this CDR3 is likely a read error. The chain employs TRBV7-6 and TRBJ2-5; 7 bases fit TRBD1. CDR1 and CDR2 from the germline V gene are SGHVS and FNYEAQ. This CDR3 is built from 14 residues. The V gene end was trimmed by 5 bases and the J gene end by 3 bases; junction bases not matched to a gene: 6. The DNA of the CDR3 is TGTGCCAGCAGCACGAAGACAGGGAAAGAGACCCAGTACGTC. Amino acid sequence: CASSTKTGKETQYV.

The J gene is TRBJ2-5, the V gene TRBV10-3, with 9 bases lining up with TRBD2. This CDR3 region has 16 residues. Unmatched junction bases numbered 11, after V lost 4 bases and J lost 5 bases. Germline V gene lookup returns CDR1 ENHRY and CDR2 SYGVKD. The CDR3 bases are TGTGCCATCAGTGGCGGGGTAGCGGGAGTAGGGGAGACCCAGTACTTC. Translation: CAISGGVAGVGETQYF.

The chain couples TRBV20-1 to TRBJ2-7; 7 nucleotides align to TRBD2. The CDR3 runs to 15 residues. The V and J ends lost 0 bases and 4 bases, in that order; junction bases with no gene match: 9. The germline CDR1 and CDR2 sequences are DFQATT and SNEGSKA (reference sequence). For the CDR3, the DNA is TGCAGTGCTAGAGATCTCGCTAGCGGAGTTTACGAGCAGTACTTC. Protein product: CSARDLASGVYEQYF.

The CDR3 sequence is CAVGPNQPQHF. As DNA, the CDR3 is TGTGCCGTGGGGCCGAATCAGCCCCAGCATTTT. This chain links TRBV6-1 with TRBJ1-5, with a tentative D call TRBD1 (5 bases). This CDR3 region has 11 residues. Trimming cost V 11 bases and J 4 bases, with 9 bases left between them. CDR1 and CDR2 (germline): MNHNS, SASEGT.

The table lists this clonotype with many counts. The chain links TRBV29-1 to TRBJ2-5; the D is unclear. This CDR3 comprises 11 residues. Trimming removed 4 bases at V and 2 bases at J, with 5 bases between. The germline V gene encodes CDR1 SQVTM and CDR2 ANQGSEA. CDR3 bases: TGCAGCGTTGGGCAGCAAGAGACCCAGTACTTC. Protein product: CSVGQQETQYF.

This rearrangement joins TRBV27 to TRBJ2-1, with D perhaps given as TRBD1 or TRBD2 (6 bases each). The V gene lost 6 bases and the J gene lost 8 bases, with 14 bases spanning the gap. This CDR3 spans 13 amino acids. In germline, CDR1 is MNHEY, CDR2 SMNVEV (reference sequence). CDR3 protein: CASRENRDYEQFF. CDR3 in DNA: TGTGCCAGCAGAGAAAACAGGGACTATGAGCAGTTCTTC.

This clonotype has more than one count but fewer than ten. The chain has TRBV4-1 and TRBJ2-5, with D possibly called TRBD1 or TRBD2 (5 bases each). Germline CDR1 is MGHRA and CDR2 is YSYEKL. The CDR3 sequence is 15 residues long. Trimming shortened V by 3 bases and J by 3 bases, and 14 bases separated the two germline ends. The CDR3 bases are TGCGCCAGCAGCCAGGGGTTCGGGGCAGAAGAGACCCAGTACTTC. Encoded protein: CASSQGFGAEETQYF.

In regard to this clonotype: The junction differs from germline at one of its ends, possibly a read error. The chain couples TRBV19 to TRBJ2-1, with D maybe TRBD1 (5 bases). There are 15 residues in the CDR3. Germline CDR1 LNHDA, CDR2 SQIVND (reference sequence). CDR3 bases: TGTACCAGTATCCCCGGCAGGGCCGCTAACAATGAGCAGTTCTTC. Residues: CTSIPGRAANNEQFF.

This clonotype was seen many times. The gene calls are TRBV7-2 and TRBJ2-3; D is undetermined. This CDR3 is built from 13 residues. Trimming removed 1 base from V and 2 bases from J, with 4 bases in between. The V gene's germline CDR1 is SGHTA and CDR2 FQGNSA. The CDR3 here is CASSLEVTDTQYF. DNA for the CDR3: TGTGCCAGCAGCTTAGAGGTCACAGATACGCAGTATTTT.

This clonotype was found many times. The genes are TRBV7-2 and TRBJ2-2; TRBD1 matches at 10 bases. J lost 5 bases, V lost 4 bases, and 4 bases had no gene match. This CDR3 is 15 amino acids long. From germline, CDR1 is SGHTA and CDR2 FQGNSA. CDR3 nucleotide sequence: TGTGCCAGCAGCTGGACAGGGGGTTGGACCGGGGAGCTGTTTTTT. It specifies CASSWTGGWTGELFF.

This clonotype was seen repeatedly, ten times or more. The gene calls are TRBV7-6 and TRBJ2-2; a possible D gene is TRBD2 (5 bases). Trimming took 4 bases from V and 5 from J, leaving 14 bases between them. In germline, CDR1 is SGHVS, CDR2 FNYEAQ. The CDR3 has 15 amino acids. The CDR3 loop is CASSSAGGGTGELFF. CDR3 coding DNA: TGTGCCAGCAGCTCCGCGGGCGGTGGTACCGGGGAGCTGTTTTTT.

Ten or more counts support this clonotype. The gene calls are TRBV7-8 and TRBJ2-3; D not certain. The germline V gene encodes CDR1 SGHVS and CDR2 FQNEAQ. This CDR3 contains 16 residues. The V and J ends lost 0 bases and 3 bases respectively, with 13 bases between them. CDR3 residues: CASSLAVDHRTDTQYF. The CDR3 DNA follows: TGTGCCAGCAGCTTAGCTGTGGACCACCGTACAGATACGCAGTATTTT.

This clonotype appeared many times. This sequence joins TRBV4-1 and TRBJ1-1, with D possibly matching TRBD1 (6 bases). Germline V gene lookup returns CDR1 MGHRA and CDR2 YSYEKL. The V gene lost 2 bases and the J gene lost 6 bases, with 13 bases spanning the gap. There are 14 residues in the CDR3. CDR3: CASSQHRVRAEAFF. Written as DNA, the CDR3 is TGCGCCAGCAGCCAACACAGGGTGAGGGCTGAAGCTTTCTTT.

This clonotype has a handful of counts. This chain connects TRBV29-1 to TRBJ2-7; 9 bases fit TRBD1. The CDR3 has 14 residues. CDR1 is SQVTM and CDR2 is ANQGSEA in the germline V gene. Trimming took 3 bases from V and 3 from J; bases not matched to a gene: 6. The CDR3 bases are TGCAGCGTTGAGGGGGGACAGGGAATCTACGAGCAGTACTTC. Its protein is CSVEGGQGIYEQYF.

In this sample, this clonotype turned up many times. The chain has TRBV6-1 and TRBJ2-3; TRBD2 agrees at 12 bases. The J segment lost 7 bases and the V segment lost 6 bases, leaving 11 bases of the junction unmatched. The CDR3 has 16 amino acids. In germline, CDR1 is MNHNS, CDR2 SASEGT. As DNA, the CDR3 is TGTGCCAGCAGAATGACTAGCGGGGGTTTACAAAATACGCAGTATTTT. Its translation is CASRMTSGGLQNTQYF.

This clonotype was detected ten times or more. The CDR3 DNA is TGTGCCAGCAGTACGACCGGGACAGGCGGTTATGGCTACACCTTC. This translates into CASSTTGTGGYGYTF. The chain carries TRBV6-1 and TRBJ1-2; 8 bases agree with TRBD1. The CDR3 sequence is 15 residues long. Trimming took 5 bases from V and 5 from J; bases not matched to a gene: 10. Germline V gives CDR1 MNHNS, CDR2 SASEGT.

This clonotype was detected only a few times. V and J are TRBV19 and TRBJ2-1; weak D call: TRBD2 (7 bases). Between the trimmed V and J ends, which lost 8 bases and 7 bases, there was a span of 15 bases. Germline V gene data show CDR1 as LNHDA and CDR2 as SQIVND (reference sequence). This CDR3 is 13 amino acids long. CDR3 protein: CASVIGGGNEQFF. The CDR3 coding sequence is TGTGCCAGTGTGATAGGGGGGGGAAATGAGCAGTTCTTC. Full variable domain (rest looked up from reference TRBV19 and TRBJ2-1): DGGITQSPKYLFRKEGQNVTLSCEQNLNHDAMYWYRQDPGQGLRLIYYSQIVNDFQKGDIAEGYSVSREKKESFPLTVTSAQKNPTAFYLCASVIGGGNEQFFGPGTRLTVL.

In regard to this clonotype: A much more abundant neighbour one base away suggests this may be a read error. This chain uses TRBV6-5 with TRBJ2-5, with 7 bases identical to TRBD1. J was trimmed by 5 bases and V by 7 bases; bases with no gene match: 10. The CDR3 runs to 14 residues. CDR1 is MNHEY and CDR2 is SVGAGI in the germline V gene. The DNA of the CDR3 is TGTGCCAGCACCACCGGACAGGTTCACGAGACCCAGTACTTC. Encoded protein: CASTTGQVHETQYF.

V and J are TRBV29-1 and TRBJ2-7, with D unclear. Trimming took off 5 bases at V and 5 bases at J, with 7 bases between the two ends. Looked up from germline, CDR1 is SQVTM and CDR2 is ANQGSEA. The CDR3 is made up of 10 amino acids. The CDR3 coding sequence is TGCAGCGTTTTGGGGAACGAGCAGTACTTC. It encodes CSVLGNEQYF.

Comment on this clonotype: Being one base from a much bigger clone, this may be a read error. The chain carries TRBV7-6 and TRBJ2-4, with D perhaps matching TRBD1 or TRBD2 (5 bases each). Trimming left V 5 bases short and J 9 bases short, with 20 bases between. Germline V gene lookup returns CDR1 SGHVS and CDR2 FNYEAQ. CDR3 length: 15 residues. The CDR3 DNA is TGTGCCAGCAGCCCTAGCTTGGGCCCCCAGGGCATTCAGTACTTC. This gives the protein CASSPSLGPQGIQYF.

Of note for this clonotype: A much larger clone differs by one base, so this may be a read error. J is TRBJ2-3 and V is TRBV6-8; 8 positions agree with TRBD2. This CDR3 region has 15 residues. Germline V CDR1 and CDR2: MNHGY, SAAAGT. Here the CDR3 DNA reads TGTGCCAGCAGTTCCCTAGCGGGCCCCACAGATATGCAGTATTTT. This sequence encodes CASSSLAGPTDMQYF.